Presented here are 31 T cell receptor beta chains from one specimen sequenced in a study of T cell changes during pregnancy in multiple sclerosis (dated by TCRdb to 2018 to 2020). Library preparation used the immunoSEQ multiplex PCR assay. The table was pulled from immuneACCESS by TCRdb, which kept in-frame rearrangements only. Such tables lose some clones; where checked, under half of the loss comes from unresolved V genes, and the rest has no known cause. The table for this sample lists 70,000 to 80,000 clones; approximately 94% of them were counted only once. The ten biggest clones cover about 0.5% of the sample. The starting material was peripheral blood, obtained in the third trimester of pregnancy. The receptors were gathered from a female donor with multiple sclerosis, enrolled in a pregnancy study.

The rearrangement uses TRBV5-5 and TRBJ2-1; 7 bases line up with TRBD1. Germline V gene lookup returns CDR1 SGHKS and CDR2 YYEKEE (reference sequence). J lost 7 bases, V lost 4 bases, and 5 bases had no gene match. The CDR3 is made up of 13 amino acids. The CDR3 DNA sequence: TGTGCCAGCAGCCCTCCAGGGGGAAATGAGCAGTTCTTC. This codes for CASSPPGGNEQFF.

CDR3 nucleotides: TGTGCCAGCAGCTTGTTTGGGGGGTCGGTCTACAATGAGCAGTTCTTC. It translates to CASSLFGGSVYNEQFF. The genes are TRBV7-8 and TRBJ2-1, with D possibly TRBD2 on 6 matching bases. With 3 bases removed from V and 3 bases from J, the gap between germline ends came to 15 bases. CDR1 is SGHVS and CDR2 is FQNEAQ in the germline V gene. CDR3 length equals 16 residues.

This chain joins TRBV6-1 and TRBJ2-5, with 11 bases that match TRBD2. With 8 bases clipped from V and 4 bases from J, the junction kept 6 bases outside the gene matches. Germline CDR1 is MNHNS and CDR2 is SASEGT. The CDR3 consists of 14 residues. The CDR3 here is CASRSGGAPETQYF. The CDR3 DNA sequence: TGTGCCAGCCGTAGCGGGGGGGCCCCAGAGACCCAGTACTTC.

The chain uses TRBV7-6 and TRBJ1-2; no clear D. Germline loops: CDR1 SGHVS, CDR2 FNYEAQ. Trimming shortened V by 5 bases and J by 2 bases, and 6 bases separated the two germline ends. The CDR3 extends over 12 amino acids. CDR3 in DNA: TGTGCCAGCAGCCCGGGGAACTATGGCTACACCTTC. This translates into CASSPGNYGYTF.

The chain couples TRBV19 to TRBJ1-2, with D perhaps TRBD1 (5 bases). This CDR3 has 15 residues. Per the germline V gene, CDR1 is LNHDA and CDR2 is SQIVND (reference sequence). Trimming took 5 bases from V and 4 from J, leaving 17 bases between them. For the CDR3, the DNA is TGTGCCAGTAGTGTAAGCCCCGGGGGGTTCTATGGCTACACCTTC. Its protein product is CASSVSPGGFYGYTF.

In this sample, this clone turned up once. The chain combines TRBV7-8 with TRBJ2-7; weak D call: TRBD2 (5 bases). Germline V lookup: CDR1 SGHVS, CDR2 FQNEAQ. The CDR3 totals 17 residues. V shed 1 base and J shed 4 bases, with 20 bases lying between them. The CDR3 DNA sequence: TGTGCCAGCAGCTTAGTAGTTCCGGCTAGTCGGAGGTACGAGCAGTACTTC. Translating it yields CASSLVVPASRRYEQYF.

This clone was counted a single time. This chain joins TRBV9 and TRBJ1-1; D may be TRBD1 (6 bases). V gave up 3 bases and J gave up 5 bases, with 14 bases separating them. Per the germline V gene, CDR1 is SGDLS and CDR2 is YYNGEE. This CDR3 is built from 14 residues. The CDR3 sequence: CASSGGGKGTEAFF. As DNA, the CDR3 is TGTGCCAGCAGCGGGGGGGGCAAGGGGACTGAAGCTTTCTTT. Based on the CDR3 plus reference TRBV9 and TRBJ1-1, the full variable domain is DSGVTQTPKHLITATGQRVTLRCSPRSGDLSVYWYQQSLDQGLQFLIQYYNGEERAKGNILERFSAQQFPDLHSELNLSSLELGDSALYFCASSGGGKGTEAFFGQGTRLTVV.

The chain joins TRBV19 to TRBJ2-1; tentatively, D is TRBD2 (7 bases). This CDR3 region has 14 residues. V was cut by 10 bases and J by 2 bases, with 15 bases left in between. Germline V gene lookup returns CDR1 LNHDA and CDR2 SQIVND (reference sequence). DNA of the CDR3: TGTGCCACCCTGGGGGGGGCGGCCTACAATGAGCAGTTCTTC. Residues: CATLGGAAYNEQFF.

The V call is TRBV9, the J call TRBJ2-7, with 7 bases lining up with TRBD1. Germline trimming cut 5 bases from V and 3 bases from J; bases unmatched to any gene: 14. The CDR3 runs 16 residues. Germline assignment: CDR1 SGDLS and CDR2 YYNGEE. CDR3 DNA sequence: TGTGCCAGCAGTCGTAGATCACAGGGGAATTTCTACGAGCAGTACTTC. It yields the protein CASSRRSQGNFYEQYF.

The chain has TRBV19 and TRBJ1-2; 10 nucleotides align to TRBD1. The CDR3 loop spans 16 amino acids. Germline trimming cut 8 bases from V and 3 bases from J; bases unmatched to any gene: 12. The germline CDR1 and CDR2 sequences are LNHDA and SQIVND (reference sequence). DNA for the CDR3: TGTGCCAGTGGGGGACAGGGGAGTCTGGTAGACTATGGCTACACCTTC. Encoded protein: CASGGQGSLVDYGYTF.

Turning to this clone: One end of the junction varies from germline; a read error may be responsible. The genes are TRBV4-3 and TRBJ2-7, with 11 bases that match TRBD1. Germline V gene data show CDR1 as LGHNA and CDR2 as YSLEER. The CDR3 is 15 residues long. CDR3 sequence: CTSSQGTGGSYEQYF. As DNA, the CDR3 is TGCACCAGCAGCCAGGGGACAGGGGGCTCCTACGAGCAGTACTTC.

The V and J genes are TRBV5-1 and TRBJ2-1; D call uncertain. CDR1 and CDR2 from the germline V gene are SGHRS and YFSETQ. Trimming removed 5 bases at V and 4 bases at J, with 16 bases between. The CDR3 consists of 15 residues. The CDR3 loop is CASRALSSAYNEQFF. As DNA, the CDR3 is TGCGCCAGCAGGGCATTATCTAGTGCTTACAATGAGCAGTTCTTC.

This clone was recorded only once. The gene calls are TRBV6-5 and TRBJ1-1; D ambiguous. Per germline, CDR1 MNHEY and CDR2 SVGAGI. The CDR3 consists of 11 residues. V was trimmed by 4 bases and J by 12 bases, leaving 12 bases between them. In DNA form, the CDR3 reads TGTGCCAGCAGTTTTTCGAGGGAAACTTTCTTT. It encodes CASSFSRETFF.

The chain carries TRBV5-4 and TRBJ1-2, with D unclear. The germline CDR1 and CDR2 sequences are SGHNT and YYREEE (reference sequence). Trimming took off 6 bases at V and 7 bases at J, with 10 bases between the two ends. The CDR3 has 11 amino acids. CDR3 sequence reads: CASKLFPGYTF. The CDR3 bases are TGTGCCAGCAAACTCTTTCCTGGCTACACCTTC. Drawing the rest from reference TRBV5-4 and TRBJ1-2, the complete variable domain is ETGVTQSPTHLIKTRGQQVTLRCSSQSGHNTVSWYQQALGQGPQFIFQYYREEENGRGNFPPRFSGLQFPNYSSELNVNALELDDSALYLCASKLFPGYTFGSGTRLTVV.

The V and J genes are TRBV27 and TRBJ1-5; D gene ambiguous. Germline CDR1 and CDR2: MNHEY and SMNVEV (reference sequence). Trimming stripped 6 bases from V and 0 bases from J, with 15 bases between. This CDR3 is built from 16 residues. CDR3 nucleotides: TGTGCCAGCAGGGACCCGGGAATGCATAGCAATCAGCCCCAGCATTTT. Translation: CASRDPGMHSNQPQHF.

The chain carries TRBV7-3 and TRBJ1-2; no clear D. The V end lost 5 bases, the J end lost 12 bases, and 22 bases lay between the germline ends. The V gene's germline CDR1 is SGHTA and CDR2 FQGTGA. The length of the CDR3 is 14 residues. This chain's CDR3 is CASSPGEATEIDTF. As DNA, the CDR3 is TGTGCCAGCAGCCCCGGAGAGGCGACGGAGATCGACACCTTC.

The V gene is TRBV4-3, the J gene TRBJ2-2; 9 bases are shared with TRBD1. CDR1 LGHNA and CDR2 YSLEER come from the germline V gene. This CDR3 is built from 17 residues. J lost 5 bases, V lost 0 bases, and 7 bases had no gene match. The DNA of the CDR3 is TGCGCCAGCAGCCAAGAACTGACAGGGGGGGGGACCGGGGAGCTGTTTTTT. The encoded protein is CASSQELTGGGTGELFF.

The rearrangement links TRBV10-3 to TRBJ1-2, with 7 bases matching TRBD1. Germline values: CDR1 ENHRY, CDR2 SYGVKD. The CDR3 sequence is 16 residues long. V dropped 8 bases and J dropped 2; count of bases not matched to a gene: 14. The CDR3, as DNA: TGTGCCATCTCAAAGGGGCCCACAGGGGTCAACTATGGCTACACCTTC. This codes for CAISKGPTGVNYGYTF.

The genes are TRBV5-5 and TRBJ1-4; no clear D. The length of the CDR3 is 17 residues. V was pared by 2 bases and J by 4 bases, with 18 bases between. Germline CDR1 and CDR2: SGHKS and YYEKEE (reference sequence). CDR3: CASSFLWGGGDNEKLFF. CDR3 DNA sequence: TGTGCCAGCAGCTTTTTGTGGGGTGGAGGAGATAATGAAAAACTGTTTTTT.

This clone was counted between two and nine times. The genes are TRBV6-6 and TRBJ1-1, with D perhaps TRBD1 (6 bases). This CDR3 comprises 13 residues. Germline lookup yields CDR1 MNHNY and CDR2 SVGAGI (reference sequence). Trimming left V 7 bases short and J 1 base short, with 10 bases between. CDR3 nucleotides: TGTGCCAGCACCAGGACAGCGAACACTGAAGCTTTCTTT. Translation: CASTRTANTEAFF.

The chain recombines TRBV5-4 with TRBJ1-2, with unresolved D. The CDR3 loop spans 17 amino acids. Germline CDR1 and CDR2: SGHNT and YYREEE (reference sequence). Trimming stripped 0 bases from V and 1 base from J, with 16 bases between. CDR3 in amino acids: CASSLDRAGEFNYGYTF. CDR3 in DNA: TGTGCCAGCAGCTTGGATCGGGCCGGGGAGTTTAACTATGGCTACACCTTC.

The CDR3 DNA follows: TGTGCCAGCATCACAAAGTGGGCAGGGATAGGGTCCTACGAGCAGTACTTC. As protein: CASITKWAGIGSYEQYF. The chain combines TRBV21-1 with TRBJ2-7; TRBD1 was called by the table and not checked on the DNA. TRBV21-1 is marked as a pseudogene. The CDR3 is 17 amino acids.

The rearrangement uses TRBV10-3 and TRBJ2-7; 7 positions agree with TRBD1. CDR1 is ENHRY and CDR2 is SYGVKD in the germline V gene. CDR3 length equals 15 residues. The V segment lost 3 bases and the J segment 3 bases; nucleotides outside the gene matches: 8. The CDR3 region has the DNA TGTGCCATCAGTGAACGGCAGGGGGTTAGCTACGAGCAGTACTTC. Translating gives CAISERQGVSYEQYF.

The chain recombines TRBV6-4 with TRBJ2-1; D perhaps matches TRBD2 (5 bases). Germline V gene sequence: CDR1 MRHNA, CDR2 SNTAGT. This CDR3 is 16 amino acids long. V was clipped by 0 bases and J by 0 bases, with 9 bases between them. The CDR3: CASSDSLGSSYNEQFF. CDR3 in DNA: TGTGCCAGCAGTGACTCGTTAGGGAGCTCCTACAATGAGCAGTTCTTC.

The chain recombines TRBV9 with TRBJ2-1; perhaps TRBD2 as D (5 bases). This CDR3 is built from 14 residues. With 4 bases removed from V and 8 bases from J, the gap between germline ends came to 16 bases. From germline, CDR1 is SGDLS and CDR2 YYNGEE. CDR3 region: CASSLQKRRDEQFF. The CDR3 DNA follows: TGTGCCAGCAGCCTCCAAAAGCGGCGGGATGAGCAGTTCTTC.

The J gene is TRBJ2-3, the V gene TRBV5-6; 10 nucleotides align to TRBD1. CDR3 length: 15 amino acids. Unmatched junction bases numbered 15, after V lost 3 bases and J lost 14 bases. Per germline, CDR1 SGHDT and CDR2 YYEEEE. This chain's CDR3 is CASSSDTGTGVGVYF. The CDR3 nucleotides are TGTGCCAGCAGCTCAGATACCGGGACAGGGGTGGGGGTGTATTTT. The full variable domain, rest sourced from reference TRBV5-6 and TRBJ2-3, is DAGVTQSPTHLIKTRGQQVTLRCSPKSGHDTVSWYQQALGQGPQFIFQYYEEEERQRGNFPDRFSGHQFPNYSSELNVNALLLGDSALYLCASSSDTGTGVGVYFGPGTRLTVL.

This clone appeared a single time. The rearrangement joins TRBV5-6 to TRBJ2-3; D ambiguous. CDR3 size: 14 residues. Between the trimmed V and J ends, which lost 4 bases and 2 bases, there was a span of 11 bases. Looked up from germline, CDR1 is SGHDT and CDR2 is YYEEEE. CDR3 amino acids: CASSPRSYTDTQYF. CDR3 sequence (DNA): TGTGCCAGCAGCCCCCGGTCTTACACAGATACGCAGTATTTT.

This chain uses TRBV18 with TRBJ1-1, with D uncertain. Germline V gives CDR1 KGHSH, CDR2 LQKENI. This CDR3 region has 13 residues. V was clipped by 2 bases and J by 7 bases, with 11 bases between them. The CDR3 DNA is TGTGCCAGCTCACCATGGCAGGATTATGAAGCTTTCTTT. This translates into CASSPWQDYEAFF.

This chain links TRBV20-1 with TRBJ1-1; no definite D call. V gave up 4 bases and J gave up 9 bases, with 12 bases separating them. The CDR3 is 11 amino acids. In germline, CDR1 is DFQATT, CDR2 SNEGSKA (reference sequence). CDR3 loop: CSANTEYQAFF. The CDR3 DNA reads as TGCAGTGCTAATACCGAGTATCAAGCTTTCTTT.

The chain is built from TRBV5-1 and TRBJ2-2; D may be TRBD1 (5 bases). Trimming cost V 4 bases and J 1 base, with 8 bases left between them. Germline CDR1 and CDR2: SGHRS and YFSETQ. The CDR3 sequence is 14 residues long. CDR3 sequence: CASSTDRNTGELFF. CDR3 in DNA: TGCGCCAGCAGCACCGACAGGAACACCGGGGAGCTGTTTTTT. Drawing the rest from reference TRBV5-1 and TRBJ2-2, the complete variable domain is KAGVTQTPRYLIKTRGQQVTLSCSPISGHRSVSWYQQTPGQGLQFLFEYFSETQRNKGNFPGRFSGRQFSNSRSEMNVSTLELGDSALYLCASSTDRNTGELFFGEGSRLTVL.

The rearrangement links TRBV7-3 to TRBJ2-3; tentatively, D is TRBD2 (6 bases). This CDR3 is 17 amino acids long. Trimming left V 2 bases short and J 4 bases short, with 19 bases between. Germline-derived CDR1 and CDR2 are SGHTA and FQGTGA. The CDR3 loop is CASSLFAGPGIADTQYF. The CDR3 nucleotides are TGTGCCAGCAGCTTATTCGCGGGGCCGGGGATCGCAGATACGCAGTATTTT.